A single T cell receptor (beta chain) is shown here with its context. Its antigen is unidentified. Arm-PCR with iRepertoire HTBI primers amplified the CDR3 regions for these TCR beta libraries. TCRdb reprocessed the multiplex PCR reads via MiXCR and lists one record per CDR3 protein. Of about 460,000 distinct CDR3 sequences in the sample, about 20% are singletons; the top ten hold about an eighth. The source of the sample is a study of regulatory T cells in long-lasting Graves disease. Study outcomes and limitations: Only a small sample size was used, which may have cut accuracy. Relative to new patients (under 1,000), persistent patients exhibited greater sharing of public clonotypes (around 3,000).

This CDR3 region has 16 residues. From germline, CDR1 is SNHLY and CDR2 FYNNEI. V lost 7 bases to trimming and J lost 0 bases, with 15 bases between them. Described time point: persistent/refractory GD, antithyroid drugs over 5 years with positive TRAb. PBMCs provided the RNA from which the TCR library was made. V gene TRBV2 combines with J gene TRBJ1-4, with D tentatively TRBD1 (5 bases). This specimen was peripheral blood mononuclear cells (PBMCs), taken when the disease was refractory, from a patient treated with antithyroid drugs. The TCR was taken from a female donor with Graves disease. This chain's CDR3 is CASMGQVNATNEKLFF. The CDR3 DNA reads as TGTGCCAGCATGGGGCAGGTCAATGCAACTAATGAAAAACTGTTTTTT.